This T cell receptor (beta chain) emerged from a study of cytomegalovirus exposure and HLA in healthy donors. In its sample, this clone was seen once. Its antigen is as yet unknown. Overall study results and limits: Previous analysis showed most TCR beta V segments were productive about 87% or about 30% of the time.

CDR1 is MDHEN, CDR2 SYDVKM, per germline. Losses at the gene ends were 4 bases for V and 2 bases for J; bases not matched to a gene: 9. The length of the CDR3 is 17 residues. With 60 Vbeta and 13 Jbeta primers, the PCR was carried out. Measured with immunoSEQ multiplex PCR; TCRdb has only the in-frame clones, and not every one. This sample has more than 95,000 clones, with 76% found just once. Though nominally healthy at sampling, donors likely had unrecorded immune exposures. J is TRBJ2-3 and V is TRBV28, with TRBD2 identical over 10 bases. The TCR comes from a man in his fifties or sixties in good health and CMV-seronegative. Sequenced: PBMCs. CDR3 nucleotide sequence: TGTGCCAGCAGTTACTCCTTAGCGGGGGGCTCCACAGATACGCAGTATTTT. Translation: CASSYSLAGGSTDTQYF.